This TCR beta chain emerged from a study of shared clonotypes between healthy human individuals. Points from the study as a whole: Estimated richness values were generally larger in naive subsets than in memory subsets. Investigators expected sequencing depth to affect clonotype sharing among donors.

As for this clone: Its specificity is unknown.

Original processing methods: ImmunoSEQ gave junction-only sequences without quality scores, so filtering differed. The assay was immunoSEQ multiplex PCR, and TCRdb's table has in-frame clones only and misses some. The DNA gave D and trimming, while V, J and clone size come from that table. The sample records 230,000 or so clones, 65% being singletons. Trimming took 2 bases from V and 1 from J; bases not matched to a gene: 2. Germline CDR1 is WSHSY and CDR2 is SAAADI. The length of the CDR3 is 16 residues. The receptor comes from a man under 40 in good health. V usage is TRBV10-2 and J usage is TRBJ2-3, with 11 positions matching TRBD2. Sample: memory CD4+ T cells sorted from blood. As for subset: CD45RA-negative fraction. CDR3 region: CASSEAGLAGTDTQYF. As DNA, the CDR3 is TGCGCCAGCAGTGAGGCGGGACTAGCGGGCACAGATACGCAGTATTTT.